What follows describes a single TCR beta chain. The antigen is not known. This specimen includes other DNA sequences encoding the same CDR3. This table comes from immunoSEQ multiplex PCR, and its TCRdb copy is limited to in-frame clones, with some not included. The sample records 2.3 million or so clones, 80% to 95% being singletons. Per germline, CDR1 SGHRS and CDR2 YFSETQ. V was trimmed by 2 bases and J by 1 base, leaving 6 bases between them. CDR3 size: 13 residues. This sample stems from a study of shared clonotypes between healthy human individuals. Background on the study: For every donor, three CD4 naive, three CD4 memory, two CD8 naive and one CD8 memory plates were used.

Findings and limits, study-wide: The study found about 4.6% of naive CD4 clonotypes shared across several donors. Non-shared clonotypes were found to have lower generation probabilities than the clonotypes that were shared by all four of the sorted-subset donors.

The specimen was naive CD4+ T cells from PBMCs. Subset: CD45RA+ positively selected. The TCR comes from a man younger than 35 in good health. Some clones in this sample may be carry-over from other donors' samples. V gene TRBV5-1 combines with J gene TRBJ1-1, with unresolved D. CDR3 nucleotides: TGCGCCAGCAGCTTTACTCCGAACACTGAAGCTTTCTTT. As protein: CASSFTPNTEAFF.